The following is a T cell receptor (beta chain) sequence with its context. The target antigen is unknown. The entry originates in a study of cytomegalovirus exposure and HLA in healthy donors. Germline CDR1 MNHEY, CDR2 SVGAGI. The CDR3 sequence is 15 residues long. Researchers ran the PCR with 60 Vbeta and 13 Jbeta primers. The assay was immunoSEQ multiplex PCR, and TCRdb's table has in-frame clones only and misses some. The sample carries more than 95,000 clones, around 80% recorded once. All the people who gave samples were healthy bone marrow donors. Findings and limits, study-wide: Association of a missense DCLRE1C variant with TCR beta V- and J-gene trimming was reported in a later analysis. When a later analysis was performed, an Asian-associated ancestry cluster reportedly had fewer N-insertions than the roughly 670-donor mean.

This TCR was recovered from a male donor in good health and CMV-seronegative. The sequenced sample consisted of PBMCs. The rearrangement links TRBV6-5 to TRBJ2-5; TRBD1 might be the D (6 bases). The J call may be mistaken, given a closer DNA end match to TRBJ2-7. The CDR3 DNA reads as TGTGCCAGCAGTTACTCGCCTGGACAGTCCTACGAGCAGTACTTC. This gives the protein CASSYSPGQSYEQYF.